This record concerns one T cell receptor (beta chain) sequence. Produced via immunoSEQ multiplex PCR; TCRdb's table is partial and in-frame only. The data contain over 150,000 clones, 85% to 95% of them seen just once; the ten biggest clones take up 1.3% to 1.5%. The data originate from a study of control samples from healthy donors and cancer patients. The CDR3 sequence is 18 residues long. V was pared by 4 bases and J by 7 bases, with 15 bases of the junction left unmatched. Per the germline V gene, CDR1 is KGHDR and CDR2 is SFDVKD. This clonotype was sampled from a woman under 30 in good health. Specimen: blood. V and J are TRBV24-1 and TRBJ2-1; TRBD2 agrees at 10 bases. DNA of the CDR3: TGTGCCACCAGTGACCTGTCTGAAAGCGGGGGGGCTTATAATGAGCAGTTCTTC. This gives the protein CATSDLSESGGAYNEQFF.